These T cell receptor beta chains were read from a single sample in a study of monozygotic twins with inflammatory bowel disease. TCRdb reprocessed the 5' RACE reads, with one entry per CDR3 protein and no DNA. The repertoire table contains more than 350,000 distinct CDR3 sequences. Input material: blood. These receptors were obtained from a human donor with ulcerative colitis or Crohn's disease, or a healthy co-twin of an affected twin (not recorded which). CDR3s include the opening cysteine and the closing phenylalanine or tryptophan.

>TRBJ2-7|TRBV5-1
CASTPNSGGGEQYF
>TRBJ1-2|TRBV6-6
CASRKPGSYGYTF
>TRBJ1-3|TRBV18
CASSPLQEISGNTIYF
>TRBJ2-3|TRBV15
CATSESLTVTDTQYF
>TRBJ2-2|TRBV5-1
CASSGATKYTGELFF
>TRBJ2-6|TRBV19
CASSIDRSSGANVLTF
>TRBJ2-3|TRBV5-1
CASSLFPGPDTQYF
>TRBJ2-3|TRBV18
CASSPNPGADTQYF
>TRBJ1-1|TRBV7-9
CASSLGGKNTEAFF
>TRBJ2-1|TRBV19
CASSIISGGAAEQFF
>TRBJ1-2|TRBV21-1
CASSNRGDRGYTF
>TRBJ2-5|TRBV6-5
CASSYSNVAETQYF
>TRBJ2-3|TRBV5-4
CASSLTGGAGSDTQYF
>TRBJ2-3|TRBV4-3
CASSQGAGSSTDTQYF
>TRBJ1-4|TRBV7-2
CASSLRPEPNEKLFF
>TRBJ2-2|TRBV7-2
CASSSQQSTGELFF
>TRBJ2-3|TRBV11-1
CASSPSSSGTSTDTQYF